This T cell receptor beta chain comes out of a study of blood T cell repertoires in COVID-19. Trimming took 6 bases from V and 8 from J; bases not matched to a gene: 4. CDR1 and CDR2 from the germline V gene are MNHEY and SVGEGT. The CDR3 spans 12 residues. Measured with immunoSEQ multiplex PCR; TCRdb has only the in-frame clones, and not every one. Of around 270,000 clones in the sample, 80% to 90% were seen once. The genes are TRBV6-2 or TRBV6-3 and TRBJ2-4; 7 bases are shared with TRBD1. This TCR came from a man in his forties or fifties with acute or convalescent COVID-19. Material for sequencing was peripheral blood. CDR3 sequence reads: CASSNRGHIQYF. CDR3 bases: TGTGCCAGCAGCAACAGGGGTCACATTCAGTACTTC.